The 4 T cell receptor beta chains listed next were all sequenced from one sample in a study of T cells in Graves' hyperthyroidism and ophthalmopathy. RNA transcripts gave rise to amplified TCR beta CDR3 regions. HTBI primers were used for first-round RT-PCR of the TCR CDR3. TCRdb called the multiplex PCR reads again in MiXCR, with one record for every CDR3 protein. Here the sample spans a few hundred thousand distinct CDR3 sequences, roughly 15% being singletons. The source material was blood. The origin of the receptors is a woman aged 25 to 45 with Graves' ophthalmopathy.

This clonotype was counted many times. The rearrangement uses TRBV6-1 and TRBJ2-7; D remains unclear. V gave up 5 bases and J gave up 0 bases, with 14 bases separating them. Germline CDR1 reads MNHNS; CDR2 reads SASEGT. This CDR3 is 15 amino acids long. In DNA, the CDR3 is TGTGCCAGCAGTCTTTCCCCCGACCGCTCCTACGAGCAGTACTTC. Translation: CASSLSPDRSYEQYF.

This clonotype was detected ten times or more. The chain joins TRBV5-1 to TRBJ2-2; no clear D gene. CDR3 length: 12 residues. Germline values: CDR1 SGHRS, CDR2 YFSETQ. Trimming removed 4 bases from V and 3 bases from J, with 4 bases in between. CDR3 coding DNA: TGCGCCAGCAGCCGACACACCGGGGAGCTGTTTTTT. Its protein is CASSRHTGELFF.

This clonotype was detected ten times or more. The chain uses TRBV20-1 and TRBJ2-5; either TRBD1 or TRBD2 may fit D (5 bases each). Trimming pared 6 bases from V and 2 bases from J, leaving 16 bases between. This CDR3 is built from 14 residues. Germline loops: CDR1 DFQATT, CDR2 SNEGSKA (reference sequence). CDR3 coding DNA: TGCAGTGCCAGAAACCCCGGGACGCAAGAGACCCAGTACTTC. As protein: CSARNPGTQETQYF.

This clonotype was detected ten times or more. The V call is TRBV19, the J call TRBJ1-2; 7 bases align to TRBD1. V dropped 3 bases and J dropped 3; count of bases not matched to a gene: 10. Germline CDR1 LNHDA, CDR2 SQIVND (reference sequence). The CDR3 runs to 16 residues. The CDR3 nucleotides are TGTGCCAGTAGTATTTGGGACAGACCAAGGGACTATGGCTACACCTTC. Translating gives CASSIWDRPRDYGYTF.